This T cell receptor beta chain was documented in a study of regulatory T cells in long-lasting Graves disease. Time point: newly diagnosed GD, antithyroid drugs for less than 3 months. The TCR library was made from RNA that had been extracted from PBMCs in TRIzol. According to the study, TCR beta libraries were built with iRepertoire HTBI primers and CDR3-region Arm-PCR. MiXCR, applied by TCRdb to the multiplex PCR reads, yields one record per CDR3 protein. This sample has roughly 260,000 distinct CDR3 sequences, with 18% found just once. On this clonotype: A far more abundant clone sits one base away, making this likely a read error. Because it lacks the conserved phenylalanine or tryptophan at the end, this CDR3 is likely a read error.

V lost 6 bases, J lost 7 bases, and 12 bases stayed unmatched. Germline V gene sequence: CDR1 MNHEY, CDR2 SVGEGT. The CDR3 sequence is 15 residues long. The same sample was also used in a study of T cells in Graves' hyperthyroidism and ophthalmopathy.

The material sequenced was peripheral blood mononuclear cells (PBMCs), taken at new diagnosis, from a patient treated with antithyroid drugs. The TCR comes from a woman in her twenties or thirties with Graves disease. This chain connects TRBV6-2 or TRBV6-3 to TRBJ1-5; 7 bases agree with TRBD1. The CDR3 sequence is CASSDPDRVEQPQHS. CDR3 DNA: TGTGCCAGCAGCGACCCCGACAGGGTCGAGCAGCCCCAGCATTCT.